Presented here are 24 T cell receptor beta chains from one specimen sequenced in a study of blood T cell repertoires in COVID-19. Clones were read by immunoSEQ multiplex PCR, and TCRdb kept only the in-frame ones, dropping some. Seen here are 250,000 or so clones, 70% to 80% observed once, and the top ten hold about 3.5%. Sequences were obtained from peripheral blood. The receptors were gathered from an elderly woman with acute or convalescent COVID-19.

The rearrangement uses TRBV5-1 and TRBJ1-2, with 7 bases lining up with TRBD1. J gave up 2 bases and V 3 bases, and 4 bases lay outside the gene matches. Germline CDR1 and CDR2: SGHRS and YFSETQ. This CDR3 comprises 14 residues. The CDR3 region has the DNA TGCGCCAGCAGCTGGGGACAGACGAACTATGGCTACACCTTC. It codes for CASSWGQTNYGYTF. Using reference TRBV5-1 and TRBJ1-2 for the parts outside the CDR3, the full variable domain is KAGVTQTPRYLIKTRGQQVTLSCSPISGHRSVSWYQQTPGQGLQFLFEYFSETQRNKGNFPGRFSGRQFSNSRSEMNVSTLELGDSALYLCASSWGQTNYGYTFGSGTRLTVV.

The gene calls are TRBV19 and TRBJ2-2; 15 positions agree with TRBD2. Germline loops: CDR1 LNHDA, CDR2 SQIVND (reference sequence). This CDR3 spans 17 amino acids. V shed 4 bases and J 1 base; nucleotides not matched to a gene: 1. CDR3 nucleotide sequence: TGTGCCAGTAGTAAGGGACTAGCGGGGGGGAACACCGGGGAGCTGTTTTTT. Protein product: CASSKGLAGGNTGELFF.

The gene calls are TRBV11-2 and TRBJ1-1; D is possibly TRBD1 (5 bases). The CDR3 spans 13 residues. Germline lookup yields CDR1 SGHAT and CDR2 FQNNGV. With 3 bases removed from V and 5 bases from J, the gap between germline ends came to 10 bases. CDR3 protein: CASSFHRTTEAFF. The CDR3 DNA follows: TGTGCCAGCAGCTTTCATAGGACAACTGAAGCTTTCTTT.

This chain connects TRBV5-5 to TRBJ1-6; D possibly corresponds to TRBD1 (6 bases). CDR1 is SGHKS, CDR2 YYEKEE, per germline (reference sequence). Trimming shortened V by 4 bases and J by 5 bases, and 13 bases separated the two germline ends. This CDR3 contains 15 residues. The CDR3 region is CASSGGWTDNSPLHF. Here the CDR3 DNA reads TGTGCCAGCAGCGGGGGATGGACAGATAATTCACCCCTCCACTTT.

This chain links TRBV18 with TRBJ1-2; 8 nucleotides agree with TRBD1. V trimming: 4 bases; J trimming: 3 bases; junction bases outside the gene matches: 7. Germline V gives CDR1 KGHSH, CDR2 LQKENI. This CDR3 is 15 amino acids long. The CDR3 loop reads CASSLGQGGDYGYTF. DNA of the CDR3: TGTGCCAGCTCACTTGGACAGGGAGGTGACTATGGCTACACCTTC.

The chain employs TRBV7-2 and TRBJ2-1; a weak D match, TRBD2 (5 bases). The germline V and J ends were trimmed by 1 base and 5 bases, with 9 bases remaining between them. Germline assignment: CDR1 SGHTA and CDR2 FQGNSA. The CDR3 is 14 residues long. CDR3 loop: CASSLGKRNNEQFF. The CDR3 DNA is TGTGCCAGCAGCTTAGGGAAGCGGAACAATGAGCAGTTCTTC. Filled out from reference TRBV7-2 and TRBJ2-1, the complete variable domain reads GAGVSQSPSNKVTEKGKDVELRCDPISGHTALYWYRQSLGQGLEFLIYFQGNSAPDKSGLPSDRFSAERTGGSVSTLTIQRTQQEDSAVYLCASSLGKRNNEQFFGPGTRLTVL.

The rearrangement joins TRBV28 to TRBJ2-5; 7 positions match TRBD1. Losses at the gene ends were 2 bases for V and 3 bases for J; bases not matched to a gene: 9. The germline gives CDR1 MDHEN, CDR2 SYDVKM. This CDR3 region has 16 residues. CDR3: CASSLRQGFRKETQYF. In nucleotides, the CDR3 is TGTGCCAGCAGTTTAAGACAGGGATTTAGGAAAGAGACCCAGTACTTC.

The genes are TRBV7-3 and TRBJ2-3; tentative D call: TRBD2 (5 bases). This CDR3 has 15 residues. Trimming shortened V by 4 bases and J by 1 base, and 12 bases separated the two germline ends. CDR1 is SGHTA, CDR2 FQGTGA, per germline. CDR3 coding DNA: TGTGCCAGCAGCTCCCGTGGAGGTCGCACAGATACGCAGTATTTT. Residues: CASSSRGGRTDTQYF.

The rearrangement uses TRBV4-1 and TRBJ2-1, with D possibly TRBD2 on 6 matching bases. The V end lost 3 bases, the J end lost 4 bases, and 16 bases lay between the germline ends. The germline V gene has CDR1 MGHRA and CDR2 YSYEKL. This CDR3 is 16 amino acids long. The chain's CDR3 is CASSQGTLGPYNEQFF. The DNA of the CDR3 is TGCGCCAGCAGCCAGGGGACTCTTGGGCCTTACAATGAGCAGTTCTTC.

The chain uses TRBV5-1 and TRBJ2-1, with a tentative D call TRBD1 (5 bases). Trimming removed 0 bases from V and 4 bases from J, with 11 bases in between. Germline CDR1 is SGHRS and CDR2 is YFSETQ. The CDR3 is made up of 15 amino acids. CDR3 DNA sequence: TGCGCCAGCAGCTTGGCTAGACAGCCTTACAATGAGCAGTTCTTC. This gives the protein CASSLARQPYNEQFF.

This clone has more than one count but fewer than ten. In the same sample, other DNA sequences code for this CDR3. CDR3 nucleotides: TGCGCCAGCAGCTTGGCGGGACAATCTAATGAAAAACTGTTTTTT. Translated, it gives CASSLAGQSNEKLFF. V gene TRBV5-1 combines with J gene TRBJ1-4, with a possible D match to TRBD1 (6 bases). In germline, CDR1 is SGHRS, CDR2 YFSETQ. Trimming stripped 0 bases from V and 3 bases from J, with 9 bases between. CDR3 length: 15 amino acids.

This chain links TRBV6-5 with TRBJ1-1; D remains ambiguous. The V gene lost 6 bases and the J gene lost 0 bases, with 11 bases spanning the gap. Germline CDR1 is MNHEY and CDR2 is SVGAGI. The CDR3 has 14 amino acids. This CDR3 is CASSLRDMNTEAFF. CDR3 sequence (DNA): TGTGCCAGCAGCCTGAGGGATATGAACACTGAAGCTTTCTTT.

This clone has only one observation. V and J are TRBV5-4 and TRBJ1-1; 10 nucleotides align to TRBD1. The V segment lost 0 bases and the J segment 2 bases; nucleotides outside the gene matches: 4. CDR3 length: 16 residues. CDR1 and CDR2 (germline): SGHNT, YYREEE (reference sequence). Written as DNA, the CDR3 is TGTGCCAGCAGCTTGGGGAGGGACAGGGGTAACACTGAAGCTTTCTTT. Encoded protein: CASSLGRDRGNTEAFF.

The chain uses TRBV30 and TRBJ1-2; D perhaps matches TRBD1 (6 bases). Germline V gene sequence: CDR1 GTSNPN, CDR2 SVGIG (reference sequence). V was shortened by 0 bases and J by 8 bases, with 16 bases between the two germline ends. This CDR3 comprises 14 residues. The CDR3 coding sequence is TGTGCCTGGAGTGTAAACAGGGAGAGTGGGGGCTACACCTTC. As protein: CAWSVNRESGGYTF.

This chain links TRBV5-1 with TRBJ1-3; no clear D gene. Germline V CDR1 and CDR2: SGHRS, YFSETQ. The CDR3 sequence is 16 residues long. With 4 bases removed from V and 4 bases from J, the gap between germline ends came to 18 bases. CDR3 sequence (DNA): TGCGCCAGCAGCCCCGAGACGGGTCTAGGAGGAAACACCATATATTTT. Translating gives CASSPETGLGGNTIYF.

In this sample, this clone turned up once. The CDR3 nucleotides read TGTGCCAGCAGCCACTTAGCGGGAGGGCCAGATGAGCAGTTCTTC. Translated, it gives CASSHLAGGPDEQFF. The J gene is TRBJ2-1, the V gene TRBV14; 11 nucleotides line up with TRBD2. From germline, CDR1 is SGHDN and CDR2 FVKESK. CDR3 length equals 15 residues. The J segment lost 8 bases and the V segment lost 3 bases, leaving 6 bases of the junction unmatched.

In this sample, this clone turned up a few times. The chain combines TRBV1 with TRBJ2-5; the table names TRBD2, a call not compared with the DNA. TRBV1 is deemed a pseudogene. This CDR3 is 15 amino acids long. The CDR3 here is CTSSLTGTSVKTQYF. The CDR3 DNA reads TGCACCAGCAGCCTCACCGGGACTAGCGTGAAGACCCAGTACTTC.

This sequence joins TRBV5-5 and TRBJ2-1; 10 bases agree with TRBD2. The CDR3 is 17 residues long. Trimming at V came to 0 bases and at J to 7 bases, leaving 10 bases not matched to a gene. From germline, CDR1 is SGHKS and CDR2 YYEKEE (reference sequence). CDR3 nucleotides: TGTGCCAGCAGCTTGGCCCCACGGCTAGCGGGAGCGAATGAGCAGTTCTTC. Translated: CASSLAPRLAGANEQFF.

This clone was counted once. The chain has TRBV5-1 and TRBJ1-6; possible D gene TRBD1, 6 bases. V lost 2 bases to trimming and J lost 5 bases, with 11 bases between them. Germline V gives CDR1 SGHRS, CDR2 YFSETQ. The CDR3 covers 15 residues. Here the CDR3 DNA reads TGCGCCAGCAGCTTAGGGACAAAAGATAATTCACCCCTCCACTTT. Its protein product is CASSLGTKDNSPLHF.

The CDR3 reads CASSLGTSGVIDTQYF. CDR3 nucleotides: TGTGCCAGCAGCCTAGGGACTAGCGGGGTTATAGATACGCAGTATTTT. The chain has TRBV11-2 and TRBJ2-3; 13 bases are a match to TRBD2. Germline assignment: CDR1 SGHAT and CDR2 FQNNGV. The CDR3 sequence is 16 residues long. V was pared by 5 bases and J by 5 bases, with 7 bases of the junction left unmatched.

The chain joins TRBV5-1 to TRBJ2-1; 7 nucleotides line up with TRBD1. Germline values: CDR1 SGHRS, CDR2 YFSETQ. Losses at the gene ends were 4 bases for V and 7 bases for J; bases not matched to a gene: 8. The CDR3 length is 14 residues. The CDR3 DNA reads as TGCGCCAGCAGCGGCGCCGGGACAGAGAATGAGCAGTTCTTC. Translated, it gives CASSGAGTENEQFF.

The chain recombines TRBV9 with TRBJ1-3; possibly TRBD1 for D (6 bases). CDR3 length equals 15 residues. The ends were cut back, 3 bases at V and 6 bases at J, with 16 bases in the middle. The germline V gene encodes CDR1 SGDLS and CDR2 YYNGEE. The CDR3: CASSAGTGILNTIYF. The CDR3 bases are TGTGCCAGCAGCGCCGGAACAGGGATTCTAAACACCATATATTTT.

The chain combines TRBV5-1 with TRBJ2-7; 7 positions match TRBD1. The germline V gene has CDR1 SGHRS and CDR2 YFSETQ. Unmatched junction bases numbered 11, after V lost 2 bases and J lost 0 bases. CDR3 size: 17 residues. The CDR3 region is CASSFSTKGDSSYEQYF. The CDR3 nucleotides are TGCGCCAGCAGCTTTTCAACGAAAGGGGACAGCTCCTACGAGCAGTACTTC. Variable domain in full (rest from reference TRBV5-1 and TRBJ2-7): KAGVTQTPRYLIKTRGQQVTLSCSPISGHRSVSWYQQTPGQGLQFLFEYFSETQRNKGNFPGRFSGRQFSNSRSEMNVSTLELGDSALYLCASSFSTKGDSSYEQYFGPGTRLTVT.

V usage is TRBV4-1 and J usage is TRBJ1-3; tentatively, D is TRBD1 (6 bases). CDR3 length: 15 amino acids. CDR1 and CDR2 (germline): MGHRA, YSYEKL. V gave up 1 base and J gave up 4 bases, with 11 bases separating them. The CDR3 bases are TGCGCCAGCAGCCAAGGGGGACAACTCGGAAACACCATATATTTT. This encodes CASSQGGQLGNTIYF.